The rows below give T cell receptor beta chains drawn from one sample of a study of T cell responses to AZD1222 COVID-19 vaccine. Some clones are missing from TCRdb's copy, which holds only in-frame ones; the method was immunoSEQ multiplex PCR. The data hold around 80,000 clones, with around 93% observed a single time. The material was peripheral blood, obtained 28 days after the second AZD1222 dose. These receptors all stem from an adult who received the AZD1222 COVID-19 vaccine. CDR3s include the opening cysteine and the closing phenylalanine or tryptophan. Each record gives: J gene, D gene, V gene, clone size, CDR3 length, CDR3 DNA, CDR3 protein. The D gene is left open where the match is weak. Expanded clones are given a class, and other clones once, few, many or no size at all.

>TRBJ1-2|.|TRBV6-6|.|11
TGTGCCAGCAGTCCGAGATATGGCTACACCTTC
CASSPRYGYTF
>TRBJ1-2|.|TRBV14|.|15
TGTGCCAGCAGCCAAGTCCAGGGGTGGAACTATGGCTACACCTTC
CASSQVQGWNYGYTF
>TRBJ2-1|.|TRBV20-1|.|11
TGCAGTGCTACCTCATTCAATGAGCAGTTCTTC
CSATSFNEQFF
>TRBJ2-7|TRBD1|TRBV28|.|15
TGTGCCAGCAGCCTGCGCCGGGACAGGGGTGGGGAGCAGTACTTC
CASSLRRDRGGEQYF
>TRBJ1-2|.|TRBV19|.|12
TGTGCCAGTAGTATAGCCGGGTCCGGCTACACCTTC
CASSIAGSGYTF
>TRBJ2-7|.|TRBV21-1|.|19
TGTGCCAGCAGCAAGGGCCGTAGACAGGTTAATGAGGAACACCACGAGCAGTACTTC
CASSKGRRQVNEEHHEQYF
>TRBJ2-3|TRBD2|TRBV11-3|.|13
TGTGCCAGCAGCTTACTAGCGGCAGATACGCAGTATTTT
CASSLLAADTQYF
>TRBJ2-7|TRBD2|TRBV27|.|14
TGTGCCACTTCCGGTGGTCGGGGGGCCTACGAGCAGTACTTC
CATSGGRGAYEQYF
>TRBJ2-3|.|TRBV6-5|once|13
TGTGCCAGCAGTTCCCCACCCAGGGATACGCAGTATTTT
CASSSPPRDTQYF
>TRBJ2-3|TRBD2|TRBV9|.|15
TGTGCCAGCAGCGCTAGCGGGAGGCAAACAGATACGCAGTATTTT
CASSASGRQTDTQYF
>TRBJ2-7|.|TRBV6-5|.|14
TGTGCCAGCTACCAGTGGGATCGCTCCTACGAGCAGTACTTC
CASYQWDRSYEQYF
>TRBJ1-2|.|TRBV2|.|12
TGTGCCAGCAGTGAACAGGGGTTTGGCTACACCTTC
CASSEQGFGYTF
>TRBJ2-2|.|TRBV3-1/TRBV3-2|.|14
TGTGCCAGCAGCCAAGGGCCCTTCACCGGGGAGCTGTTTTTT
CASSQGPFTGELFF
>TRBJ2-3|.|TRBV4-2|.|17
TGTGCCAGCAGCCAAGTCACATGGCAGGCTAGCACAGATACGCAGTATTTT
CASSQVTWQASTDTQYF
>TRBJ2-6|TRBD1|TRBV10-2|.|17
TGCGCCAGCAGGATTGAGGGGGCTACCTCTGGGGCCAACGTCCTGACTTTC
CASRIEGATSGANVLTF
>TRBJ2-7|TRBD1|TRBV10-3|once|13
TGTGCCATCAGGCCCGGGACAGGGGACGAGCAGTACTTC
CAIRPGTGDEQYF
>TRBJ1-6|.|TRBV2|once|17
TGTGCCAGCAGCGTGAAGGGAATGGGCAGCTATCTCTCACCCCTCCACTTT
CASSVKGMGSYLSPLHF
>TRBJ2-3|TRBD2|TRBV19|few|17
TGTGCCAGTAGTATAGATCTGATTAGCGGGAGGGGAGATACGCAGTATTTT
CASSIDLISGRGDTQYF
>TRBJ2-1|.|TRBV19|.|14
TGTGCCAGTAGTAGCGGGTTCAGCTACAATGAGCAGTTCTTC
CASSSGFSYNEQFF
>TRBJ2-7|.|TRBV12-3/TRBV12-4|.|13
TGTGCCAGCAGCCCCACAGATTTCTACGAGCAGTACTTC
CASSPTDFYEQYF
>TRBJ1-5|.|TRBV28|.|13
TGTGCCAGCAGTTTACCGGGTGTTCAGCCCCAGCATTTT
CASSLPGVQPQHF
>TRBJ2-3|.|TRBV5-1|.|13
TGCGCCAGCAGCCGCGACACCACAGATACGCAGTATTTT
CASSRDTTDTQYF